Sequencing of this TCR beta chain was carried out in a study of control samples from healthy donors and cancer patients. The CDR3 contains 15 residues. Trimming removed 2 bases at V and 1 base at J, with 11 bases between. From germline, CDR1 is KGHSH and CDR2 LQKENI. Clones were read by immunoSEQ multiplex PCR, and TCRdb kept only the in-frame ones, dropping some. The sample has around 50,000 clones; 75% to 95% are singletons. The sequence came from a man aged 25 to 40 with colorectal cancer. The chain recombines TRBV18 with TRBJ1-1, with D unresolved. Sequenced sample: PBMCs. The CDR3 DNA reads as TGTGCCAGCTCACCATCTGGACTCCAGAACACTGAAGCTTTCTTT. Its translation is CASSPSGLQNTEAFF.